These 11 T cell receptor beta chains were sequenced from one sample in a study of blood T cell repertoires in COVID-19. Method: immunoSEQ multiplex PCR; TCRdb's copy keeps in-frame clones and lacks some. The sample includes around 57,000 clones, approximately 79% of them seen just once. Sequencing was carried out using peripheral blood. These receptor sequences come from a woman between 65 and 79 years old with acute or convalescent COVID-19.

This clone has a single count. The V call is TRBV13, the J call TRBJ2-3, with 8 bases that match TRBD2. The V and J ends lost 9 bases and 2 bases, in that order; junction bases with no gene match: 4. The V gene's germline CDR1 is PRHDT and CDR2 FYEKMQ (reference sequence). There are 13 residues in the CDR3. CDR3 amino acids: CASGTRNTDTQYF. The CDR3 DNA follows: TGTGCCAGTGGGACTAGAAACACAGATACGCAGTATTTT. The full variable domain, its missing parts supplied by reference TRBV13 and TRBJ2-3, is AAGVIQSPRHLIKEKRETATLKCYPIPRHDTVYWYQQGPGQDPQFLISFYEKMQSDKGSIPDRFSAQQFSDYHSELNMSSLELGDSALYFCASGTRNTDTQYFGPGTRLTVL.

The genes are TRBV7-6 and TRBJ2-7; TRBD2 agrees at 8 bases. With 5 bases clipped from V and 3 bases from J, the junction kept 12 bases outside the gene matches. The CDR3 totals 16 residues. Germline values: CDR1 SGHVS, CDR2 FNYEAQ. The CDR3 nucleotides are TGTGCCAGCAGCCCGGTTGTGAGCGGGGGTGACTACGAGCAGTACTTC. This encodes CASSPVVSGGDYEQYF.

The rearrangement links TRBV24-1 to TRBJ1-2; 9 bases match TRBD1. Germline V gives CDR1 KGHDR, CDR2 SFDVKD. Germline trimming cut 4 bases from V and 8 bases from J; bases unmatched to any gene: 7. This CDR3 spans 14 amino acids. The CDR3 is CATSDTGTGNGYTF. As DNA, the CDR3 is TGTGCCACCAGTGACACCGGGACAGGGAACGGCTACACCTTC.

This chain links TRBV6-5 with TRBJ2-1; D uncertain. CDR1 and CDR2 (germline): MNHEY, SVGAGI. The CDR3 consists of 14 residues. Between the trimmed V and J ends, which lost 6 bases and 11 bases, there was a span of 20 bases. The CDR3 nucleotides are TGTGCCAGCAGCCCCGAGGCGGCCCGCCTGAAGCAGTTCTTC. The encoded protein is CASSPEAARLKQFF.

J is TRBJ2-3 and V is TRBV5-6, with 14 bases identical to TRBD2. The J segment lost 2 bases and the V segment lost 3 bases, leaving 11 bases of the junction unmatched. The CDR3 runs to 19 residues. CDR1 is SGHDT and CDR2 is YYEEEE in the germline V gene. The chain's CDR3 is CASSSLGTSGGPNTDTQYF. In DNA, the CDR3 is TGTGCCAGCAGCTCTTTAGGGACTAGCGGGGGCCCGAACACAGATACGCAGTATTTT.

V is TRBV30 and J is TRBJ2-1; 9 bases are shared with TRBD2. Germline V gene sequence: CDR1 GTSNPN, CDR2 SVGIG (reference sequence). The junction had 4 bases not matched to a gene; V was cut back by 0 bases and J by 7 bases. This CDR3 comprises 14 residues. The CDR3 DNA is TGTGCCTGGAGTGTTCGCGGGGGGGCGAATGAGCAGTTCTTC. It translates to CAWSVRGGANEQFF.

This chain links TRBV12-5 with TRBJ1-1; the D is unclear. Per germline, CDR1 LGHNT and CDR2 FRNRAP. This CDR3 has 13 residues. Trimming stripped 4 bases from V and 5 bases from J, with 11 bases between. The CDR3 spells CASGSSGGTEAFF. The CDR3, as DNA: TGTGCTAGTGGTTCCTCGGGTGGAACTGAAGCTTTCTTT.

The chain combines TRBV2 with TRBJ1-2; 10 bases fit TRBD1. This CDR3 comprises 14 residues. V lost 8 bases, J lost 6 bases, and 9 bases stayed unmatched. CDR1 and CDR2 (germline): SNHLY, FYNNEI. This CDR3 reads CASRRTGGGDGYTF. The CDR3 region has the DNA TGTGCCAGCCGACGGACAGGGGGTGGGGATGGCTACACCTTC.

This clone turned up a few times. The chain carries TRBV10-1 and TRBJ1-4; D perhaps matches TRBD1 (6 bases). The V gene lost 6 bases and the J gene lost 8 bases, with 13 bases spanning the gap. The CDR3 has 13 residues. Germline CDR1 and CDR2: WNHNN and SYGVQD (reference sequence). DNA for the CDR3: TGCGCCAGCAGGGCTGGGGGCTTGGAAAAACTGTTTTTT. Protein: CASRAGGLEKLFF.

The rearrangement uses TRBV18 and TRBJ2-1; tentatively, D is TRBD1 (5 bases). Trimming cost V 0 bases and J 9 bases, with 12 bases left between them. Germline CDR1 reads KGHSH; CDR2 reads LQKENI. The CDR3 has 14 amino acids. For the CDR3, the DNA is TGTGCCAGCTCACCACCTTTGGCCAGGGCTGAGCAGTTCTTC. Residues: CASSPPLARAEQFF.

The chain combines TRBV30 with TRBJ1-4; D gene ambiguous. Trimming took 5 bases from V and 4 from J, leaving 23 bases between them. This CDR3 is 17 amino acids long. Germline V CDR1 and CDR2: GTSNPN, SVGIG (reference sequence). DNA for the CDR3: TGTGCCTGGTCTGGAGATCTCTTTTTTGGTGTTAATGAAAAACTGTTTTTT. Encoded protein: CAWSGDLFFGVNEKLFF.